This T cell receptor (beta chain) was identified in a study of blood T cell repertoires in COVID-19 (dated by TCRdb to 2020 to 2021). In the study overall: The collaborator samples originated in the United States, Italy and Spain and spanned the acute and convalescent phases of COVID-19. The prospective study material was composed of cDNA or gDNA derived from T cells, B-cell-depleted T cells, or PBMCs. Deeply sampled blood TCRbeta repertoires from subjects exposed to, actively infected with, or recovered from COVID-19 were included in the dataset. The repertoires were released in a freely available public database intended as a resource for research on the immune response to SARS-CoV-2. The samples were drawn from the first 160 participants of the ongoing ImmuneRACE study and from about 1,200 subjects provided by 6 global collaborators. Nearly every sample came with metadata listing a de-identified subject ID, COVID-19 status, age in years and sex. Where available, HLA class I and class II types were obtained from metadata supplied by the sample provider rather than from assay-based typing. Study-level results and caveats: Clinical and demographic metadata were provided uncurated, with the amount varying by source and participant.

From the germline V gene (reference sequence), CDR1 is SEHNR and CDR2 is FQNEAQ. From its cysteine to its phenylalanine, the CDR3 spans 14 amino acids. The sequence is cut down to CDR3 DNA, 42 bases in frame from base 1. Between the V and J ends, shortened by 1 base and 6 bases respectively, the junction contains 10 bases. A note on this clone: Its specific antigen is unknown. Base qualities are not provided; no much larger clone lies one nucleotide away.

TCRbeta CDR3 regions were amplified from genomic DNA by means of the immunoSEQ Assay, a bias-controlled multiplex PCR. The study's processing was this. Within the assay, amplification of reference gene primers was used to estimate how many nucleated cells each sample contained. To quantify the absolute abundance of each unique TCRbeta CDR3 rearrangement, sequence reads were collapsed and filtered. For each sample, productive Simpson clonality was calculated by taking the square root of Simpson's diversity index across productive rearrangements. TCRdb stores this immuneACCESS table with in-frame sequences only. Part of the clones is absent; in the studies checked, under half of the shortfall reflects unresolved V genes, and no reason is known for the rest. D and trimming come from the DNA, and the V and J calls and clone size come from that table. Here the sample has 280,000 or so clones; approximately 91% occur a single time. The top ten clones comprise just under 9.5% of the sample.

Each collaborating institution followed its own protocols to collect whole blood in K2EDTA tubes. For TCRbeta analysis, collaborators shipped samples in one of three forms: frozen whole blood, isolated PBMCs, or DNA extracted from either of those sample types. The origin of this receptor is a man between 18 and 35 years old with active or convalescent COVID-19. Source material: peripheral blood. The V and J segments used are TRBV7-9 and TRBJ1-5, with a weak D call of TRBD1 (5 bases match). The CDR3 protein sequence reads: CASSLGGGAQPQHF. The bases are TGTGCCAGCAGCTTAGGCGGTGGGGCTCAGCCCCAGCATTTT.